This is a list of T cell receptor beta chains from one sample in a study of tumor-infiltrating lymphocytes in oesophageal squamous cell carcinoma. TCRdb used MiXCR to reprocess the PCR reads, holding one entry per CDR3 protein. The data contain 8,500 to 9,000 distinct CDR3 sequences, 66% of them singletons. The sample consisted of esophageal tumor tissue. These receptor sequences come from a female donor with esophageal squamous cell carcinoma. CDR3s include the opening cysteine and the closing phenylalanine or tryptophan. Fields, in order: V gene, clone size, D gene, J gene, CDR3 DNA, CDR3 protein. D genes are given only for firm matches. Size values are once, few and many counts, or a class for expanded clones, and some rows have none.

TRBV7-2,-,TRBD2,TRBJ2-1,TGTGCCAGCAGGGCTACTAGCGGGGGGGCTTACAATGAGCAGTTCTTC,CASRATSGGAYNEQFF
TRBV7-2,-,-,TRBJ1-3,TGTGCCAGCAGCTTCGAGTGGGGGACTGGTGGAAACACCATATATTTT,CASSFEWGTGGNTIYF
TRBV7-6,-,-,TRBJ2-1,TGTGCCAGCAGCCTTGGAAGTAACAATGAGCAGTTCTTC,CASSLGSNNEQFF
TRBV7-7,-,TRBD2,TRBJ2-1,TGTGCTAGCAGCCAGGGACTAGCGGGGGCGGATGAGCAGTTCTTC,CASSQGLAGADEQFF
TRBV7-4,-,TRBD2,TRBJ2-1,TGTGCCAGCAGCCCCCGGACTAGCGTGTACAATGAGCAGTTCTTC,CASSPRTSVYNEQFF
TRBV11-2,-,-,TRBJ2-3,TGTGCCAGCAGGGGGGAAGTCAGTCAGTATTTT,CASRGEVSQYF
TRBV7-3,-,-,TRBJ1-5,TGTGCCAGCAGCTCTGAAGGGGATAGCAATCAGCCCCAGCATTTT,CASSSEGDSNQPQHF
TRBV7-2,few,-,TRBJ2-2,TGTGCCAGCAGCTTAGCGATCGCCGGGGAGCTGTTTTTT,CASSLAIAGELFF
TRBV12-3/TRBV12-4,-,-,TRBJ2-1,TGTGCCAGCCAACGGTCGGGGGCTGGTGAGCAGTTCTTC,CASQRSGAGEQFF
TRBV7-2,few,-,TRBJ2-5,TGTGCCAGCAGCTTCTCGGCCGGGAGTCAAGAGACCCAGTACTTC,CASSFSAGSQETQYF
TRBV12-3/TRBV12-4,-,-,TRBJ2-7,TGTGCCAGCAGTTTCGTAGCGCCCCACGAGCAGTACTTC,CASSFVAPHEQYF
TRBV10-3,many,-,TRBJ2-2,TGTGCCATCTCAGGGGTATCCTCGTACACCGGGGAGCTGTTTTTT,CAISGVSSYTGELFF
TRBV11-2,-,TRBD1,TRBJ2-1,TGTGCCAGCAGCAGCCGGGACAGCTCCTACAATGAGCAGTTCTTC,CASSSRDSSYNEQFF
TRBV11-2,medium-sized,-,TRBJ2-6,TGTGCCAGCAGCTTAACGACAGTGAGCTCTGGGGCCAACGTCCTGACTTTC,CASSLTTVSSGANVLTF
TRBV7-3,-,-,TRBJ1-2,TGTGCCAGCAGCTTAAACGGCGGAGCTAACTATGGCTACACCTTC,CASSLNGGANYGYTF
TRBV6-5,-,-,TRBJ1-2,TGTGCCAGCAGTTCCCTGGTGGGCGGGTCTGGCTACACCTTC,CASSSLVGGSGYTF
TRBV12-5,-,-,TRBJ2-5,TGTGCTAGTGGTTTTCAGGGGGGGAGGTACCAAGAGACCCAGTACTTC,CASGFQGGRYQETQYF
TRBV7-8,-,-,TRBJ2-1,TGTGCCAGCAGCAACACTCGCGTCTCCTACAATGAGCAGTTCTTC,CASSNTRVSYNEQFF
TRBV7-9,-,-,TRBJ2-6,TGTGCCAGCAGCATCCGGGCCTGGGGCTCTGGGGCCAACGTCCTGACTTTC,CASSIRAWGSGANVLTF
TRBV7-8,-,-,TRBJ2-7,TGTGCCAGCAGCTTGGGTTTGGCGGGTGGATTCTACGAGCAGTACTTC,CASSLGLAGGFYEQYF
TRBV7-2,-,-,TRBJ2-7,TGTGCCAGCAGCCAACAACTAGTTCTACTTGAGCAGTACTTC,CASSQQLVLLEQYF
TRBV25-1,once,TRBD2,TRBJ2-1,TGTGCCACCAAGCCCAGCGGGATAACCAATGAGCAGTTCTTC,CATKPSGITNEQFF
TRBV7-2,-,-,TRBJ2-2,TGTGCCAGCAGCTTAGCTCACGGGGAGCTGTTTTTT,CASSLAHGELFF
TRBV24-1,medium-sized,TRBD1,TRBJ2-1,TGTGCCACCAGTGCCGGGACAGGGGGCTCAAATGAGCAGTTCTTC,CATSAGTGGSNEQFF
TRBV7-6,-,TRBD1,TRBJ1-2,TGTGCCAGCAGCCTCGACAGGGGAGCCCACTTCTATGGCTACACCTTC,CASSLDRGAHFYGYTF
TRBV6-1,many,-,TRBJ2-7,TGTGCCAGCAAGTCAGGACACAACTACGAGCAGTACTTC,CASKSGHNYEQYF
TRBV7-2,-,-,TRBJ2-7,TGTGCCAGCAGCTTCCGGCGGGGACCCTACGAGCAGTACTTC,CASSFRRGPYEQYF
TRBV10-1,-,TRBD1,TRBJ2-1,TGCGCCAGCTTTGAGGACAGGGTTAGGTTTTTTCGATTTGTACAGATGTTGTACAATGAGCAGTTCTTC,CASFEDRVRFFRFVQMLYNEQFF
TRBV7-2,-,TRBD2,TRBJ2-5,TGTGCCAGCAGCTTGGATAGCGGGAGTGCTGAGACCCAGTACTTC,CASSLDSGSAETQYF
TRBV11-3,-,TRBD1,TRBJ2-7,TGTGCCAGCAGCTGGGGGCCCCCGGGACAGGGTTACGAGCAGTACTTC,CASSWGPPGQGYEQYF
TRBV7-8,-,-,TRBJ2-2,TGTGCCAGCAGGGGGCTAACCGGGGAGCTGTTTTTT,CASRGLTGELFF
TRBV4-1,-,-,TRBJ2-5,TGCGCCAGCAGCCCGAACCCCGGACAGAACCAAGAGACCCAGTACTTC,CASSPNPGQNQETQYF
TRBV12-3/TRBV12-4,-,TRBD1,TRBJ1-1,TGTGCCAGCAGTTTACGGGCAGGGGGGGGGACTGAAGCTTTCTTT,CASSLRAGGGTEAFF
TRBV6-1,few,-,TRBJ1-5,TGTGCCAGCAGAACAGGAAACAATCAGCCCCAGCATTTT,CASRTGNNQPQHF
TRBV12-3/TRBV12-4,-,TRBD2,TRBJ2-5,TGTGCCAGCAGTTCCTGGGGGGTCGGACTAGATCCGTTCTTC,CASSSWGVGLDPFF
TRBV7-2,-,TRBD2,TRBJ2-5,TGTGCCAGCAGCCCGACTAGCGGGAGGGCGGAGACCCAGTACTTC,CASSPTSGRAETQYF
TRBV7-2,-,-,TRBJ1-5,TGTGCCAGCAGCTTAGCAACAGCATATAGCAATCAGCCCCAGCATTTT,CASSLATAYSNQPQHF
TRBV12-3/TRBV12-4,-,-,TRBJ1-2,TGTGCCAGCAGTAGTGGACTCATTAGGTATGGCTACACCTTC,CASSSGLIRYGYTF
TRBV7-2,few,TRBD2,TRBJ2-4,TGTGCCAGCAGCCCGCACGTAGCGGGAGTAGCCAAAAACATTCAGTACTTC,CASSPHVAGVAKNIQYF